A selection of T cell receptor beta chains follows, all from one sample in a study of T cell responses to AZD1222 COVID-19 vaccine. Libraries were prepared by immunoSEQ multiplex PCR; TCRdb keeps only in-frame clonotypes and omits some of them. The table has around 170,000 clones, 90% seen once. The sample in question was peripheral blood, obtained on day 0 of AZD1222 vaccination. The origin of the receptors is an adult in good health. The CDR3 runs from the conserved cysteine through the conserved F or W. The D gene is left open where the match is weak. The listing skips clone size in some rows; elsewhere it reads once, few, many or a size class.

J | V | D | size | CDR3 | DNA
TRBJ1-5 | TRBV28 | . | . | CASSRDGSNQPQHF | TGTGCCAGCAGTCGGGACGGTAGCAATCAGCCCCAGCATTTT
TRBJ1-1 | TRBV6-4 | . | . | CASSTQVGSTEAFF | TGTGCCAGCAGTACACAGGTAGGGAGCACTGAAGCTTTCTTT
TRBJ1-6 | TRBV7-8 | . | . | CASSLAGSPYNSPLHF | TGTGCCAGCAGCTTAGCCGGCAGCCCCTATAATTCACCCCTCCACTTT
TRBJ2-3 | TRBV11-3 | . | . | CASSSGAVTDTQYF | TGTGCCAGCAGCTCGGGGGCCGTGACAGATACGCAGTATTTT
TRBJ1-6 | TRBV14 | . | . | CASSLTGNSPLHF | TGTGCCAGCAGCCTGACGGGTAATTCACCCCTCCACTTT
TRBJ2-7 | TRBV19 | . | . | CASSSSYVSYEQYF | TGTGCCAGTAGTAGCTCCTATGTTTCCTACGAGCAGTACTTC
TRBJ2-1 | TRBV28 | . | . | CASSLPDNEQFF | TGTGCCAGCAGTTTGCCCGACAATGAGCAGTTCTTC
TRBJ2-1 | TRBV28 | TRBD1 | . | CASSLTPMTTGFSSYNEQFF | TGTGCCAGCAGTTTAACCCCCATGACGACAGGGTTTAGCTCCTACAATGAGCAGTTCTTC
TRBJ1-3 | TRBV7-8 | TRBD1 | . | CASSLRDSSGNTIYF | TGTGCCAGCAGCTTAAGGGACAGCTCTGGAAACACCATATATTTT
TRBJ1-2 | TRBV7-8 | . | . | CASSPYRVGNYGYTF | TGTGCCAGCAGCCCTTATCGCGTGGGGAACTATGGCTACACCTTC
TRBJ1-1 | TRBV7-2 | . | once | CASSLALGANTEAFF | TGTGCCAGCAGCTTAGCGTTAGGGGCAAACACTGAAGCTTTCTTT
TRBJ2-5 | TRBV14 | . | . | CASSQDRVETQYF | TGTGCCAGCAGCCAAGACCGTGTGGAGACCCAGTACTTC
TRBJ2-7 | TRBV5-1 | TRBD1 | . | CASSITGTGAGEQYF | TGCGCCAGCAGCATCACCGGGACAGGGGCAGGCGAGCAGTACTTC
TRBJ1-5 | TRBV18 | TRBD1 | . | CASSPGTGDYQPQHF | TGTGCCAGCTCACCAGGGACAGGTGATTATCAGCCCCAGCATTTT
TRBJ1-6 | TRBV3-1/TRBV3-2 | . | . | CASSQESNSPLHF | TGTGCCAGCAGCCAAGAAAGTAATTCACCCCTCCACTTT
TRBJ2-5 | TRBV28 | TRBD1 | . | CASSSGTGEAETQYF | TGTGCCAGCAGTTCCGGGACAGGGGAGGCCGAGACCCAGTACTTC
TRBJ1-1 | TRBV11-2 | . | . | CASSLLHGGSNTEAFF | TGTGCCAGCAGCTTGTTACACGGCGGATCGAACACTGAAGCTTTCTTT
TRBJ1-1 | TRBV19 | . | few | CASSIGQGKTEAFF | TGTGCCAGTAGTATAGGTCAGGGGAAGACTGAAGCTTTCTTT
TRBJ1-2 | TRBV12-3/TRBV12-4 | . | . | CASSLEGRLGYTF | TGTGCCAGCAGTTTAGAAGGGAGGCTTGGCTACACCTTC
TRBJ2-5 | TRBV9 | . | . | CASSVTGEETQYF | TGTGCCAGCAGCGTCACAGGCGAAGAGACCCAGTACTTC
TRBJ1-2 | TRBV2 | . | . | CASSALGQYGYTF | TGTGCCAGCAGTGCGCTGGGCCAATATGGCTACACCTTC
TRBJ2-3 | TRBV7-8 | . | . | CASSLDPNVDTQYF | TGTGCCAGCAGCTTAGATCCCAACGTGGATACGCAGTATTTT
TRBJ1-2 | TRBV2 | . | few | CASSELWPNYGYTF | TGTGCCAGCAGTGAACTTTGGCCAAACTATGGCTACACCTTC
TRBJ2-5 | TRBV4-1 | TRBD1 | . | CASSQTPGQGQETQYF | TGCGCCAGCAGCCAGACACCGGGACAGGGACAAGAGACCCAGTACTTC
TRBJ2-7 | TRBV18 | . | . | CASSLRGGDEEQYF | TGTGCCAGCTCTCTCAGGGGGGGGGACGAAGAGCAGTACTTC
TRBJ1-1 | TRBV3-1/TRBV3-2 | . | . | CASSRQPNTEAFF | TGTGCCAGCAGCCGACAGCCTAACACTGAAGCTTTCTTT
TRBJ1-1 | TRBV28 | . | . | CASSLPPGHLNTEAFF | TGTGCCAGCAGTTTACCTCCGGGACATCTGAACACTGAAGCTTTCTTT
TRBJ1-2 | TRBV6-6 | . | . | CASSYGVIINYGYTF | TGTGCCAGCAGTTACGGGGTCATAATTAACTATGGCTACACCTTC
TRBJ1-6 | TRBV7-3 | . | . | CASSLDSNSPLHF | TGTGCCAGCAGCTTGGACAGTAATTCACCCCTCCACTTT
TRBJ1-1 | TRBV11-2 | . | . | CASSLGGTRAFF | TGTGCCAGCAGCTTAGGGGGCACGCGAGCTTTCTTT
TRBJ1-1 | TRBV2 | . | once | CASRRTGLMNTEAFF | TGTGCCAGCAGACGTACAGGGCTTATGAACACTGAAGCTTTCTTT
TRBJ1-4 | TRBV7-2 | TRBD1 | . | CASSLQQGEKLFF | TGTGCCAGCAGCTTACAACAGGGGGAAAAACTGTTTTTT
TRBJ1-1 | TRBV19 | . | . | CASSGVMNTEAFF | TGTGCCAGTAGCGGCGTGATGAACACTGAAGCTTTCTTT
TRBJ2-7 | TRBV12-3/TRBV12-4 | . | . | CASSDYHFEQYF | TGTGCCAGCAGTGACTATCATTTCGAGCAGTACTTC
TRBJ2-6 | TRBV18 | . | . | CASSLPYLTGANVLTF | TGTGCCAGCTCACTACCCTATTTGACTGGGGCCAACGTCCTGACTTTC
TRBJ1-5 | TRBV5-6 | . | . | CASSLAQGGSSRVNQPQHF | TGTGCCAGCAGCTTGGCGCAGGGTGGGTCCTCAAGGGTCAATCAGCCCCAGCATTTT
TRBJ2-5 | TRBV5-1 | . | . | CASSLWGPQETQYF | TGCGCCAGCAGCTTATGGGGGCCCCAAGAGACCCAGTACTTC
TRBJ1-1 | TRBV28 | TRBD1 | . | CASSWDSNTEAFF | TGTGCCAGTTCCTGGGACAGCAACACTGAAGCTTTCTTT
TRBJ2-5 | TRBV4-1 | . | . | CASSQWRGETQYF | TGCGCCAGCAGCCAATGGCGGGGAGAGACCCAGTACTTC
TRBJ1-2 | TRBV2 | TRBD1 | . | CASRDRVVYGYTF | TGTGCCAGCAGGGACAGGGTGGTCTATGGCTACACCTTC
TRBJ1-1 | TRBV28 | TRBD1 | few | CASSLTGAEAFF | TGTGCCAGCAGTCTGACAGGGGCTGAAGCTTTCTTT
TRBJ2-7 | TRBV9 | . | . | CASSVATGAYEQYF | TGTGCCAGCAGCGTAGCTACGGGGGCCTACGAGCAGTACTTC
TRBJ1-2 | TRBV11-2 | . | . | CASSWGVEGYTF | TGTGCCAGCAGTTGGGGGGTGGAAGGCTACACCTTC
TRBJ1-3 | TRBV28 | TRBD1 | . | CASRTGGSGNTIYF | TGTGCCAGCAGAACAGGGGGATCTGGAAACACCATATATTTT
TRBJ2-7 | TRBV20-1 | . | few | CSVIGRYEQYF | TGCAGCGTTATTGGTCGCTACGAGCAGTACTTC
TRBJ2-7 | TRBV5-6 | TRBD1 | . | CASSRVRDSYLYEQYF | TGTGCCAGCAGCCGTGTTAGGGACAGCTACCTCTACGAGCAGTACTTC
TRBJ1-4 | TRBV4-1 | . | . | CASSPLRGRLTNEKLFF | TGCGCCAGCAGCCCGTTACGGGGGCGGTTAACTAATGAAAAACTGTTTTTT
TRBJ2-5 | TRBV5-1 | TRBD1 | . | CASSPDRETQYF | TGCGCCAGCAGCCCGGACAGGGAGACCCAGTACTTC
TRBJ1-5 | TRBV4-3 | TRBD1 | . | CASSQYGPYDRAYQPQHF | TGCGCCAGCAGCCAATACGGCCCCTACGACAGGGCATATCAGCCCCAGCATTTT
TRBJ2-2 | TRBV28 | . | . | CASIGQNTGELFF | TGTGCCAGCATTGGTCAGAACACCGGGGAGCTGTTTTTT
TRBJ2-7 | TRBV10-3 | . | . | CAIRGRNYEQYF | TGTGCCATCAGAGGACGGAACTACGAGCAGTACTTC
TRBJ2-5 | TRBV5-4 | TRBD2 | . | CASSLSLAVQETQYF | TGTGCCAGCAGCTTGTCTCTAGCGGTACAAGAGACCCAGTACTTC
TRBJ1-1 | TRBV10-2 | TRBD1 | once | CASLGTGVDAFF | TGCGCCAGCCTTGGGACAGGGGTCGATGCTTTCTTT